The 23 T cell receptor beta chains listed next were all sequenced from one sample in a study of cytomegalovirus exposure and HLA in healthy donors (dated by TCRdb to 2017 to 2019). The library relied on the immunoSEQ multiplex PCR assay. For the multiplex PCR, a mixture combining 60 forward primers for TCR Vbeta segments and 13 reverse primers for TCR Jbeta segments was used. TCRdb retrieved this table from immuneACCESS and kept in-frame rearrangements only. Not all clones are present; in checked studies, unresolved V genes account for under half, and no reason is known for the remainder. In all, the sample holds about 160,000 clones, and 60% to 85% of those were seen once. The ten most abundant clones make up around 2% of the sample. Sequenced: PBMCs. These receptors were collected from a man aged 50-59 years in good health and CMV-seropositive.

The chain recombines TRBV7-2 with TRBJ2-2, with D hard to call. V was pared by 0 bases and J by 5 bases, with 7 bases between. Germline CDR1 reads SGHTA; CDR2 reads FQGNSA. This CDR3 is built from 14 residues. This CDR3 is CASSLALGTGELFF. The CDR3 nucleotides are TGTGCCAGCAGCTTAGCGCTAGGTACCGGGGAGCTGTTTTTT.

The V and J genes are TRBV6-5 and TRBJ1-6; tentative D call: TRBD1 (6 bases). Germline lookup yields CDR1 MNHEY and CDR2 SVGAGI. The CDR3 is made up of 15 amino acids. Trimming took 8 bases from V and 7 from J, leaving 18 bases between them. The CDR3 loop is CASRGGWTENSPLHF. The CDR3 DNA reads as TGTGCCAGCCGCGGTGGGTGGACAGAGAATTCACCCCTCCACTTT.

The genes are TRBV7-9 and TRBJ1-1, with D hard to call. The CDR3 contains 11 residues. The germline V gene encodes CDR1 SEHNR and CDR2 FQNEAQ (reference sequence). V was shortened by 1 base and J by 10 bases, with 7 bases between the two germline ends. In DNA form, the CDR3 reads TGTGCCAGCAGCTTAGTCGGTGGAGCTTTCTTT. Translating gives CASSLVGGAFF.

This clone came up once. The chain recombines TRBV4-1 with TRBJ2-7; no firm D call. There are 15 residues in the CDR3. Trimming cost V 0 bases and J 4 bases, with 13 bases left between them. CDR1 MGHRA and CDR2 YSYEKL come from the germline V gene. In DNA, the CDR3 is TGCGCCAGCAGCCAAGATCTAGGCTTTAGTTACGAGCAGTACTTC. Its protein is CASSQDLGFSYEQYF.

The rearrangement uses TRBV5-4 and TRBJ1-4; D is unclear. In germline, CDR1 is SGHNT, CDR2 YYREEE (reference sequence). The CDR3 is 14 residues long. Trimming shortened V by 3 bases and J by 3 bases, and 9 bases separated the two germline ends. The CDR3 reads CASSWERSNEKLFF. The CDR3 nucleotides are TGTGCCAGCAGCTGGGAGCGGTCTAATGAAAAACTGTTTTTT. The whole variable domain, remainder taken from reference TRBV5-4 and TRBJ1-4, is ETGVTQSPTHLIKTRGQQVTLRCSSQSGHNTVSWYQQALGQGPQFIFQYYREEENGRGNFPPRFSGLQFPNYSSELNVNALELDDSALYLCASSWERSNEKLFFGSGTQLSVL.

The table lists this clone with a count of one. The chain joins TRBV7-3 to TRBJ1-2, with no clear D. Germline V gene data show CDR1 as SGHTA and CDR2 as FQGTGA. This CDR3 has 14 residues. The V end lost 5 bases, the J end lost 7 bases, and 17 bases lay between the germline ends. The CDR3 DNA reads as TGTGCCAGCAGCACCGAGGCTTTCAACGCTGGCTACACCTTC. Translation gives CASSTEAFNAGYTF.

The sample holds one count of this clone. The J gene is TRBJ1-4, the V gene TRBV9; 7 bases fit TRBD1. This CDR3 is built from 16 residues. The germline V gene encodes CDR1 SGDLS and CDR2 YYNGEE. Trimming at V came to 3 bases and at J to 7 bases, leaving 12 bases not matched to a gene. The CDR3 sequence: CASSATPRAGGEKLFF. The CDR3 DNA is TGTGCCAGCAGCGCTACCCCGAGGGCAGGGGGTGAAAAACTGTTTTTT.

The V call is TRBV18, the J call TRBJ2-2; 8 bases map to TRBD1. V was clipped by 2 bases and J by 6 bases; unmatched bases: 5. The CDR3 is made up of 15 amino acids. In germline, CDR1 is KGHSH, CDR2 LQKENI. DNA for the CDR3: TGTGCCAGCTCACCATCTTCGGACAGGGCCGGGGAGCTGTTTTTT. It translates to CASSPSSDRAGELFF. The whole variable domain, remainder taken from reference TRBV18 and TRBJ2-2, is NAGVMQNPRHLVRRRGQEARLRCSPMKGHSHVYWYRQLPEEGLKFMVYLQKENIIDESGMPKERFSAEFPKEGPSILRIQQVVRGDSAAYFCASSPSSDRAGELFFGEGSRLTVL.

The rearrangement joins TRBV4-1 to TRBJ1-5, with 8 bases identical to TRBD1. The CDR3 is 15 amino acids. J lost 6 bases, V lost 3 bases, and 7 bases had no gene match. Per the germline V gene, CDR1 is MGHRA and CDR2 is YSYEKL. CDR3 bases: TGCGCCAGCAGCCACCATGGACAGGGACGTCAGCCCCAGCATTTT. Its protein product is CASSHHGQGRQPQHF.

This clone has a handful of counts. The chain carries TRBV30 and TRBJ1-5, with a weak D call TRBD1 (6 bases). The germline CDR1 and CDR2 sequences are GTSNPN and SVGIG (reference sequence). The CDR3 is made up of 15 amino acids. Trimming shortened V by 0 bases and J by 2 bases, and 11 bases separated the two germline ends. The CDR3 region is CAWSVGGAGNQPQHF. DNA for the CDR3: TGTGCCTGGAGTGTAGGGGGTGCGGGCAATCAGCCCCAGCATTTT.

The chain joins TRBV4-3 to TRBJ1-6, with D maybe TRBD1 (6 bases). Trimming stripped 0 bases from V and 5 bases from J, with 20 bases between. There are 19 residues in the CDR3. Germline V gene data show CDR1 as LGHNA and CDR2 as YSLEER. The CDR3 region is CASSQEFGRGRLDNSPLHF. The CDR3 region has the DNA TGCGCCAGCAGCCAAGAATTTGGCAGGGGACGCCTCGATAATTCACCCCTCCACTTT.

This clone was detected a few times. This chain connects TRBV5-1 to TRBJ2-7; 11 bases match TRBD2. The germline gives CDR1 SGHRS, CDR2 YFSETQ. Germline trimming cut 2 bases from V and 2 bases from J; bases unmatched to any gene: 6. The CDR3 covers 16 residues. CDR3 protein: CASSFPTSGKTYEQYF. As DNA, the CDR3 is TGCGCCAGCAGCTTCCCGACTAGCGGGAAAACCTACGAGCAGTACTTC.

This clone was found a few times. The chain has TRBV18 and TRBJ1-6; 7 bases line up with TRBD1. The CDR3 spans 15 residues. CDR1 is KGHSH and CDR2 is LQKENI in the germline V gene. The junction had 8 bases not matched to a gene; V was cut back by 5 bases and J by 7 bases. In nucleotides, the CDR3 is TGTGCCAGCTCAGGACCTGGGACAGCAAATTCACCCCTCCACTTT. Translated, it gives CASSGPGTANSPLHF.

V and J are TRBV6-4 and TRBJ1-2, with 10 positions matching TRBD1. V was pared by 9 bases and J by 2 bases, with 9 bases of the junction left unmatched. Per germline, CDR1 MRHNA and CDR2 SNTAGT. The CDR3 has 15 residues. The chain's CDR3 is CARALRDRGNYGYTF. DNA of the CDR3: TGTGCCAGGGCCCTTAGGGACAGGGGAAACTATGGCTACACCTTC.

The chain uses TRBV5-4 and TRBJ1-4, with a weak D call TRBD1 (6 bases). This CDR3 has 16 residues. Germline assignment: CDR1 SGHNT and CDR2 YYREEE (reference sequence). V shed 4 bases and J shed 3 bases, with 16 bases lying between them. The CDR3 DNA reads as TGTGCCAGCAGCCTGAGGGCCGAGGGGGCTAATGAAAAACTGTTTTTT. Amino acids: CASSLRAEGANEKLFF.

The chain combines TRBV6-5 with TRBJ1-5; D ambiguous. V gave up 2 bases and J gave up 0 bases, with 11 bases separating them. Germline V lookup: CDR1 MNHEY, CDR2 SVGAGI. This CDR3 has 16 residues. The CDR3 region is CASSYLGGLSNQPQHF. CDR3 nucleotides: TGTGCCAGCAGTTACCTGGGAGGGCTTAGCAATCAGCCCCAGCATTTT.

The gene calls are TRBV11-2 and TRBJ2-1, with 11 bases identical to TRBD2. CDR3 length equals 16 residues. CDR1 is SGHAT and CDR2 is FQNNGV in the germline V gene. V lost 0 bases to trimming and J lost 7 bases; unmatched junction nucleotides: 5. The CDR3 loop reads CASSLEPSGGLNEQFF. Here the CDR3 DNA reads TGTGCCAGCAGCTTAGAACCTAGCGGGGGGTTGAATGAGCAGTTCTTC. Supplemented by reference TRBV11-2 and TRBJ2-1, the full variable domain reads EAGVAQSPRYKIIEKRQSVAFWCNPISGHATLYWYQQILGQGPKLLIQFQNNGVVDDSQLPKDRFSAERLKGVDSTLKIQPAKLEDSAVYLCASSLEPSGGLNEQFFGPGTRLTVL.

The chain carries TRBV18 and TRBJ2-7; TRBD1 matches at 9 bases. The CDR3 runs to 15 residues. The V gene end was trimmed by 2 bases and the J gene end by 2 bases; junction bases not matched to a gene: 4. Germline-derived CDR1 and CDR2 are KGHSH and LQKENI. The CDR3 is CASSPGTGFTYEQYF. The DNA of the CDR3 is TGTGCCAGCTCACCAGGGACAGGGTTCACCTACGAGCAGTACTTC.

The chain has TRBV6-4 and TRBJ1-5; 7 nucleotides align to TRBD1. V was pared by 4 bases and J by 2 bases, with 5 bases of the junction left unmatched. The CDR3 spans 15 residues. CDR1 is MRHNA, CDR2 SNTAGT, per germline. In DNA, the CDR3 is TGTGCCAGCAGTGTATCAGGGGGAGGCAATCAGCCCCAGCATTTT. Translating it yields CASSVSGGGNQPQHF.

The gene calls are TRBV6-5 and TRBJ1-2, with 9 bases that match TRBD1. The CDR3 loop spans 15 amino acids. Germline loops: CDR1 MNHEY, CDR2 SVGAGI. Germline trimming cut 6 bases from V and 3 bases from J; bases unmatched to any gene: 8. CDR3 residues: CASRIQGAKDYGYTF. For the CDR3, the DNA is TGTGCCAGCAGAATACAGGGGGCCAAGGACTATGGCTACACCTTC.

This clone has more than one count but fewer than ten. This chain joins TRBV5-6 and TRBJ1-4; the match to TRBD1 covers 7 bases. CDR1 and CDR2 (germline): SGHDT, YYEEEE. V lost 5 bases to trimming and J lost 8 bases; unmatched junction nucleotides: 9. CDR3 length: 14 amino acids. In DNA form, the CDR3 reads TGTGCCAGCAGTTTAAGACAGGGTATAGAAAAACTGTTTTTT. Protein product: CASSLRQGIEKLFF.

The chain has TRBV7-6 and TRBJ1-5; 7 nucleotides line up with TRBD1. This CDR3 is 15 amino acids long. After removal of 5 bases from V and 5 bases from J, the junction contained 9 bases not matched to a gene. Germline V CDR1 and CDR2: SGHVS, FNYEAQ. The CDR3 is CASSPSRTGDQPQHF. As DNA, the CDR3 is TGTGCCAGCAGCCCATCCCGGACAGGAGATCAGCCCCAGCATTTT.

J is TRBJ2-1 and V is TRBV27; D gene ambiguous. The CDR3 is 11 residues long. Germline lookup yields CDR1 MNHEY and CDR2 SMNVEV (reference sequence). V lost 7 bases, J lost 6 bases, and 7 bases lay in between. The CDR3 spells CASNSFNEQFF. As DNA, the CDR3 is TGTGCCAGCAATAGTTTCAATGAGCAGTTCTTC.